Reported below is one T cell receptor beta chain. Its antigen is unidentified. This record comes from a study of somatic mutations in cytotoxic T cells in rheumatoid arthritis. About the study: Flow-sorting brought some V beta antibody-stained T-cell populations to nearly 100% purity, V beta1+ cells sequenced for TCRB among them.

The CDR3 sequence is 13 residues long. V was trimmed by 8 bases and J by 1 base, leaving 11 bases between them. In germline, CDR1 is MNHEY, CDR2 SMNVEV (reference sequence). Broader study findings: Exceedance of 20% of CD8+ cells by the largest CD8+ clone occurred in about an eighth of the roughly 60 patients.

Repertoires were generated with immunoSEQ multiplex PCR, while TCRdb's copy carries only in-frame clones and drops some. The data contain more than 15,000 clones, roughly 70% of them seen just once; the ten biggest clones take up about a fifth. Buffy coats from blood donors, median age around 60 years (range about 21-70), approximately 55% female, served as healthy controls. Using positive magnetic bead selection on an AutoMACS, CD4+ and CD8+ cells were isolated, after which their purity was checked by flow cytometry. Sequencing was performed on CD8+ T cells sorted from blood. J is TRBJ1-1 and V is TRBV27; D is undetermined. The source is a woman aged 55-69 years in good health. CDR3 protein: CASGIHQNTEAFF. The CDR3 region has the DNA TGTGCCAGCGGTATCCACCAGAACACTGAAGCTTTCTTT.